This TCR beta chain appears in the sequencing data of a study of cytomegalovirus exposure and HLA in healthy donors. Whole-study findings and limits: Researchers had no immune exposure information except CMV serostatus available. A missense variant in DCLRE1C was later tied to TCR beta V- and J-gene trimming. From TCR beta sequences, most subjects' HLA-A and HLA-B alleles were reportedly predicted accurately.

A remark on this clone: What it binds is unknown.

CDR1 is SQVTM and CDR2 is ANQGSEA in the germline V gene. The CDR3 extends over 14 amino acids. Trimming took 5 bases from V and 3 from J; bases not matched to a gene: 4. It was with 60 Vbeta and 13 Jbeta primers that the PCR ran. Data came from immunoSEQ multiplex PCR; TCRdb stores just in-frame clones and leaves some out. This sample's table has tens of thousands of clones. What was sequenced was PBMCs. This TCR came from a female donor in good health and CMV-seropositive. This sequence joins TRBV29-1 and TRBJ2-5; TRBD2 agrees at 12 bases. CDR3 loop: CSVLGLAGKETQYF. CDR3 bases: TGCAGCGTTTTAGGACTAGCGGGGAAAGAGACCCAGTACTTC.